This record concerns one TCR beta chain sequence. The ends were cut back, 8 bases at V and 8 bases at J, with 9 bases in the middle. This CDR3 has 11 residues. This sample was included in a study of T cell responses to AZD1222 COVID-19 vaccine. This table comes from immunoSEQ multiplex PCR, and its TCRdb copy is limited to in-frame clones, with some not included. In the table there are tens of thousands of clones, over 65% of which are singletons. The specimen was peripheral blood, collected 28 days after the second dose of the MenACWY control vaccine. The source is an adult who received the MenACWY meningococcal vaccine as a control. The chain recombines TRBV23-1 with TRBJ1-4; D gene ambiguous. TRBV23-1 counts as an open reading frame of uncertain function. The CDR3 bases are TGCGCCAGCGGCGGACGGGAAAAACTGTTTTTT. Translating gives CASGGREKLFF.